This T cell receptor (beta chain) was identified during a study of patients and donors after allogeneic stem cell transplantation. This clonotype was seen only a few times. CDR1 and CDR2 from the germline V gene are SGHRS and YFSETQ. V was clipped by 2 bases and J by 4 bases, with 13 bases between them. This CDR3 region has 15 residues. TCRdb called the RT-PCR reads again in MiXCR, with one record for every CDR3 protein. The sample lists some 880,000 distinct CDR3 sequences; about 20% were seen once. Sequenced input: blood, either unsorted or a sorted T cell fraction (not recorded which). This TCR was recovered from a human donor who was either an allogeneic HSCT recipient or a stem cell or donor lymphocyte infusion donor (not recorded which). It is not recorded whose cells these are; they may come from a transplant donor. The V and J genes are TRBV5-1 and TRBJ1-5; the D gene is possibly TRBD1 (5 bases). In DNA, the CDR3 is TGCGCCAGCAGCTTCGACAGCGAACCGAATCAGCCCCAGCATTTT. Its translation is CASSFDSEPNQPQHF. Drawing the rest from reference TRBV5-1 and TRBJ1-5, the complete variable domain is KAGVTQTPRYLIKTRGQQVTLSCSPISGHRSVSWYQQTPGQGLQFLFEYFSETQRNKGNFPGRFSGRQFSNSRSEMNVSTLELGDSALYLCASSFDSEPNQPQHFGDGTRLSIL.